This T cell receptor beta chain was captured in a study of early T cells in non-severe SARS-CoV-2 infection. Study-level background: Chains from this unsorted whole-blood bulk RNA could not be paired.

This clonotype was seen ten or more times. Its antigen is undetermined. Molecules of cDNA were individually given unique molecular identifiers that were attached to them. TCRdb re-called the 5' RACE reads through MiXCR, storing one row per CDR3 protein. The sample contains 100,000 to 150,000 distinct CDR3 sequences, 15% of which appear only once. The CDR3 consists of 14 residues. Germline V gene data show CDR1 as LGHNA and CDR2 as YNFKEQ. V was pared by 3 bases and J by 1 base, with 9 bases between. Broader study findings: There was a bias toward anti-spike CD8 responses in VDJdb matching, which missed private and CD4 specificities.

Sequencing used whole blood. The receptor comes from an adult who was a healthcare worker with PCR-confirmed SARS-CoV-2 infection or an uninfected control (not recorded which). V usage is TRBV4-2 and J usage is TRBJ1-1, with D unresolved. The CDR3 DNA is TGTGCCAGCAGCCAGGTGTGGGAGAACACTGAAGCTTTCTTT. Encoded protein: CASSQVWENTEAFF.